Listed below are T cell receptor beta chains from one sample, sequenced in a study of OX40 agonist ivuxolimab in advanced cancers. Profiling relied on immunoSEQ multiplex PCR, and the TCRdb table lists in-frame clones only, not all of them. The repertoire holds around 60,000 clones, with approximately 89% as singletons. This specimen was CD4+ or CD8+ T cells sorted from blood, taken in a trial of the OX40 agonist ivuxolimab. The receptors stem from an adult with an advanced solid tumor such as melanoma, head and neck, liver or kidney cancer. Both conserved end residues are part of each CDR3. Fields, in order: J gene, V gene, D gene, clone size, CDR3 DNA, CDR3 protein. The D gene is left open where the match is weak. Expanded clones are given a class, and other clones once, few, many or no size at all.

J gene: TRBJ2-1; V gene: TRBV5-1; D gene: .; clone size: .; CDR3 DNA: TGCGCCAGCAGCTTGGCACAGCACTCCTACAATGAGCAGTTCTTC; CDR3 protein: CASSLAQHSYNEQFF
J gene: TRBJ2-7; V gene: TRBV30; D gene: .; clone size: .; CDR3 DNA: TGTGCCTGGGGGCGGGCTGGGCCCTACGAGCAGTACTTC; CDR3 protein: CAWGRAGPYEQYF
J gene: TRBJ2-5; V gene: TRBV7-8; D gene: .; clone size: .; CDR3 DNA: TGTGCCAGCAGTCTAGGCCCTCAGGAGACCCAGTACTTC; CDR3 protein: CASSLGPQETQYF
J gene: TRBJ2-6; V gene: TRBV19; D gene: .; clone size: .; CDR3 DNA: TGTGCCAGTAATCCTGATGGGCCCCGAACTGGGGCCAACGTCCTGACTTTC; CDR3 protein: CASNPDGPRTGANVLTF
J gene: TRBJ2-1; V gene: TRBV9; D gene: .; clone size: .; CDR3 DNA: TGTGCCAGCAGCGCTCGGACCGAAAATGAGCAGTTCTTC; CDR3 protein: CASSARTENEQFF
J gene: TRBJ2-5; V gene: TRBV5-6; D gene: .; clone size: once; CDR3 DNA: TGTGCCAGCAGCTTGGAGTCGGGAACAGGGAGGCAGACCCAGTACTTC; CDR3 protein: CASSLESGTGRQTQYF
J gene: TRBJ2-5; V gene: TRBV5-1; D gene: TRBD1; clone size: .; CDR3 DNA: TGCGCCAGCAGCTTGGAGCAACAGGGGCCCCCGGGGACCCAGTACTTC; CDR3 protein: CASSLEQQGPPGTQYF
J gene: TRBJ2-3; V gene: TRBV5-1; D gene: TRBD2; clone size: .; CDR3 DNA: TGCGCCAGCAGCAGAGCGGGAGGGCCATCCGATACGCAGTATTTT; CDR3 protein: CASSRAGGPSDTQYF
J gene: TRBJ2-5; V gene: TRBV2; D gene: TRBD2; clone size: .; CDR3 DNA: TGTGCCAGCAGGGGAGGGATAGAGCAGTACTTC; CDR3 protein: CASRGGIEQYF
J gene: TRBJ2-2; V gene: TRBV11-2; D gene: .; clone size: .; CDR3 DNA: TGTGCCAGCAGCGTGGGAATATCGGCCGGGGAGCTGTTTTTT; CDR3 protein: CASSVGISAGELFF
J gene: TRBJ2-7; V gene: TRBV5-1; D gene: .; clone size: .; CDR3 DNA: TGCGCCAGCAGTTTATCAGGGTTCGACGAGCAGTACTTC; CDR3 protein: CASSLSGFDEQYF
J gene: TRBJ2-3; V gene: TRBV9; D gene: .; clone size: .; CDR3 DNA: TGTGCCAGCAGCGTAGGGATAGGGGGCACAGATACGCAGTATTTT; CDR3 protein: CASSVGIGGTDTQYF
J gene: TRBJ1-1; V gene: TRBV5-1; D gene: TRBD1; clone size: .; CDR3 DNA: TGCGCCAGCAGCCCCCGGACAGGGTTAGTGACTGAAGCTTTCTTT; CDR3 protein: CASSPRTGLVTEAFF
J gene: TRBJ1-3; V gene: TRBV9; D gene: TRBD1; clone size: .; CDR3 DNA: TGTGCCAGCAGCCCAGGGGGGGCTGGAAACACCATATATTTT; CDR3 protein: CASSPGGAGNTIYF
J gene: TRBJ1-5; V gene: TRBV7-2; D gene: .; clone size: .; CDR3 DNA: TGTGCCAGCAGCTTATCAGCGGGCCATAGCAATCAGCCCCAGCATTTT; CDR3 protein: CASSLSAGHSNQPQHF
J gene: TRBJ1-1; V gene: TRBV30; D gene: .; clone size: .; CDR3 DNA: TGTGCCTGGAGTGGGGGGGGCGGGGTGAACACTGAAGCTTTCTTT; CDR3 protein: CAWSGGGGVNTEAFF
J gene: TRBJ1-3; V gene: TRBV18; D gene: .; clone size: .; CDR3 DNA: TGTGCCAGCTCACCAGACAGTTCTGGAAACACCATATATTTT; CDR3 protein: CASSPDSSGNTIYF
J gene: TRBJ2-1; V gene: TRBV15; D gene: TRBD2; clone size: .; CDR3 DNA: TGTGCCACCAGCAGAAGTACGGGACTAGCGGGACCCAGCTCCTACAATGAGCAGTTCTTC; CDR3 protein: CATSRSTGLAGPSSYNEQFF
J gene: TRBJ1-1; V gene: TRBV18; D gene: .; clone size: .; CDR3 DNA: TGTGCCAGCTCACCCGACGTGTACACTGAAGCTTTCTTT; CDR3 protein: CASSPDVYTEAFF
J gene: TRBJ2-3; V gene: TRBV11-3; D gene: TRBD2; clone size: .; CDR3 DNA: TGTGCCAGCAGCTTAGATATAACTAGCGGGTCCACAGATACGCAGTATTTT; CDR3 protein: CASSLDITSGSTDTQYF
J gene: TRBJ2-2; V gene: TRBV10-3; D gene: TRBD2; clone size: .; CDR3 DNA: TGTGCCACTAGGACTAGCGGGAGGGCCAGCACCGGGGAGCTGTTTTTT; CDR3 protein: CATRTSGRASTGELFF
J gene: TRBJ1-6; V gene: TRBV5-1; D gene: TRBD1; clone size: .; CDR3 DNA: TGCGCCAGCAGCCTAGACCCCGGGACAGGGGGGGCTTCACCCCTCCACTTT; CDR3 protein: CASSLDPGTGGASPLHF
J gene: TRBJ2-5; V gene: TRBV4-1; D gene: .; clone size: .; CDR3 DNA: TGCGCCAGCAGCCAAGGTCAAGGGGGAGAGACCCAGTACTTC; CDR3 protein: CASSQGQGGETQYF
J gene: TRBJ1-2; V gene: TRBV10-3; D gene: .; clone size: once; CDR3 DNA: TGTGCCATCAGTGAGTTTAACACCTATGGCTACACCTTC; CDR3 protein: CAISEFNTYGYTF
J gene: TRBJ1-1; V gene: TRBV18; D gene: .; clone size: .; CDR3 DNA: TGTGCCAGCTCACCACTCCGGACAGACACTGAAGCTTTCTTT; CDR3 protein: CASSPLRTDTEAFF
J gene: TRBJ2-7; V gene: TRBV30; D gene: .; clone size: .; CDR3 DNA: TGTGCCTGGATTGTTAACTCCTACGAGCAGTACTTC; CDR3 protein: CAWIVNSYEQYF
J gene: TRBJ2-7; V gene: TRBV5-6; D gene: .; clone size: .; CDR3 DNA: TGTGCCAGCAGCTTGGCCTGGATTAGCGGGACAGGCGAGCAGTACTTC; CDR3 protein: CASSLAWISGTGEQYF
J gene: TRBJ2-7; V gene: TRBV6-1; D gene: TRBD1; clone size: .; CDR3 DNA: TGTGCCAGCAAGGGGGCGGTAATCTACGAGCAGTACTTC; CDR3 protein: CASKGAVIYEQYF
J gene: TRBJ2-2; V gene: TRBV11-1; D gene: .; clone size: .; CDR3 DNA: TGTGCCAGCAGCTTAGATTCCCCGTCCACCGGGGAGCTGTTTTTT; CDR3 protein: CASSLDSPSTGELFF
J gene: TRBJ2-3; V gene: TRBV7-2; D gene: TRBD2; clone size: .; CDR3 DNA: TGTGCCAGCAGTCCTGTAGCGGGGGGCACAGATACGCAGTATTTT; CDR3 protein: CASSPVAGGTDTQYF
J gene: TRBJ2-3; V gene: TRBV7-9; D gene: .; clone size: .; CDR3 DNA: TGTGCCAGCAGCTGGACTGGGGGGATAGGCACAGATACGCAGTATTTT; CDR3 protein: CASSWTGGIGTDTQYF
J gene: TRBJ2-7; V gene: TRBV30; D gene: .; clone size: .; CDR3 DNA: TGTGCCTGGAGTGTAAACAGTTTTTCCTACGAGCAGTACTTC; CDR3 protein: CAWSVNSFSYEQYF
J gene: TRBJ1-2; V gene: TRBV6-5; D gene: .; clone size: .; CDR3 DNA: TGTGCCAGCAGTTACCAAGGGGTATATGGCTACACCTTC; CDR3 protein: CASSYQGVYGYTF
J gene: TRBJ2-3; V gene: TRBV7-2; D gene: TRBD1; clone size: .; CDR3 DNA: TGTGCCAGCAGCTTACGACAGGGCCCCACAGATACGCAGTATTTT; CDR3 protein: CASSLRQGPTDTQYF
J gene: TRBJ2-2; V gene: TRBV18; D gene: TRBD1; clone size: .; CDR3 DNA: TGTGCCAGCTCACGTACCGGGACAGGGGGCGGCGCCGGGGAGCTGTTTTTT; CDR3 protein: CASSRTGTGGGAGELFF
J gene: TRBJ2-2; V gene: TRBV9; D gene: .; clone size: .; CDR3 DNA: TGTGCCAGCAGCGTAGCTCACAGCTCTTCCACCGGGGAGCTGTTTTTT; CDR3 protein: CASSVAHSSSTGELFF
J gene: TRBJ2-1; V gene: TRBV2; D gene: .; clone size: .; CDR3 DNA: TGTGCCAGCATCGGGGAGAGCTCCTACAATGAGCAGTTCTTC; CDR3 protein: CASIGESSYNEQFF
J gene: TRBJ2-5; V gene: TRBV2; D gene: .; clone size: .; CDR3 DNA: TGTGCCAGCAGTGCGGGTGGCGGGGCTGAGACCCAGTACTTC; CDR3 protein: CASSAGGGAETQYF
J gene: TRBJ2-6; V gene: TRBV28; D gene: .; clone size: .; CDR3 DNA: TGTGCCAGCAGTTTAGACTCCTCTGGGGCCAACGTCCTGACTTTC; CDR3 protein: CASSLDSSGANVLTF
J gene: TRBJ2-1; V gene: TRBV19; D gene: .; clone size: .; CDR3 DNA: TGTGCCAGTAGTAGCAGACGGCGGGGGCCCTACAATGAGCAGTTCTTC; CDR3 protein: CASSSRRRGPYNEQFF